One sample yielded the 9 T cell receptor beta chains listed below, sequenced in a study of glioma-infiltrating T cells. Amplification of TCR alpha and beta CDR3 regions from RNA used iRepertoire nested multiplex PCR. TCRdb reanalysed the multiplex PCR reads using MiXCR and keeps one entry per CDR3 protein. The sample consists of 90,000 to 110,000 distinct CDR3 sequences, around 25% of them appearing once. Sequencing input: glioma tissue, nonneoplastic brain tissue, or PBMCs (not recorded which). The origin of the receptors is a human donor with low-grade glioma or glioblastoma, undergoing nonglioma brain surgery, or in good health (not recorded which).

Ten or more counts support this clonotype. The chain is built from TRBV28 and TRBJ1-1, with 7 nucleotides matching TRBD1. Unmatched junction bases numbered 8, after V lost 1 base and J lost 6 bases. The germline V gene encodes CDR1 MDHEN and CDR2 SYDVKM. The CDR3 runs to 15 residues. The CDR3 sequence: CASSLLGTEGAEAFF. CDR3 sequence (DNA): TGTGCCAGCAGTTTATTGGGGACAGAAGGGGCTGAAGCTTTCTTT.

V is TRBV3-1 and J is TRBJ2-7; no definite D call. The germline V gene has CDR1 LGHDT and CDR2 YNNKEL (reference sequence). The CDR3 has 14 residues. The V end lost 2 bases, the J end lost 4 bases, and 12 bases lay between the germline ends. The CDR3: CASSQNRAGYEQYF. In nucleotides, the CDR3 is TGTGCCAGCAGCCAAAATCGGGCCGGATACGAGCAGTACTTC.

A remark on this clonotype: Compared with germline, one end of the junction differs, possibly owing to a read error. V gene TRBV6-6 combines with J gene TRBJ1-1; D not certain. CDR3 size: 13 residues. Per the germline V gene, CDR1 is MNHNY and CDR2 is SVGAGI (reference sequence). The DNA of the CDR3 is TGTGCCAGCACCGACCCATGGTGCACTGAAGCTTGCTTT. Protein sequence: CASTDPWCTEACF.

This clonotype was seen more than once but under ten times. The rearrangement links TRBV7-2 to TRBJ1-1; tentatively, D is TRBD1 (5 bases). The CDR3 loop spans 12 amino acids. CDR1 and CDR2 (germline): SGHTA, FQGNSA. V was cut by 1 base and J by 10 bases, with 10 bases left in between. The CDR3 coding sequence is TGTGCCAGCAGCTTAGGGACAACGGGAGCTTTCTTT. Its protein is CASSLGTTGAFF.

This clonotype was seen a few times. The chain combines TRBV9 with TRBJ1-1; D is undetermined. The CDR3 extends over 15 amino acids. Germline V gives CDR1 SGDLS, CDR2 YYNGEE. Between the trimmed V and J ends, which lost 0 bases and 6 bases, there was a span of 15 bases. The CDR3 reads CASSVGGDLEPEAFF. The CDR3 region has the DNA TGTGCCAGCAGCGTAGGTGGAGACCTCGAACCTGAAGCTTTCTTT.

There are many counts of this clonotype. The rearrangement uses TRBV27 and TRBJ2-7, with 7 bases matching TRBD1. Germline V gives CDR1 MNHEY, CDR2 SMNVEV (reference sequence). After removal of 5 bases from V and 1 base from J, the junction contained 5 bases not matched to a gene. The CDR3 is 14 residues long. The CDR3 region has the DNA TGTGCCAGCAGTACCCGGGACAGATCCTACGAGCAGTACTTC. This translates into CASSTRDRSYEQYF.

Ten or more counts support this clonotype. The chain links TRBV10-1 to TRBJ2-3; possibly TRBD2 for D (5 bases). Germline V CDR1 and CDR2: WNHNN, SYGVQD (reference sequence). The length of the CDR3 is 17 residues. V lost 5 bases, J lost 4 bases, and 22 bases lay in between. The CDR3 bases are TGCGCCAGCAGTCCCTGGAGCGGAACCAGCCCACCAGATACGCAGTATTTT. Protein product: CASSPWSGTSPPDTQYF.

This clonotype was counted ten times or more. The rearrangement links TRBV6-6 to TRBJ2-1; 9 bases fit TRBD2. The CDR3 length is 15 residues. J was trimmed by 6 bases and V by 1 base; bases with no gene match: 4. Germline loops: CDR1 MNHNY, CDR2 SVGAGI (reference sequence). DNA for the CDR3: TGTGCCAGCAGTTACTTTCTAGCGGGGACCAATGAGCAGTTCTTC. Protein sequence: CASSYFLAGTNEQFF.

This clonotype was seen at least ten times. The rearrangement uses TRBV7-2 and TRBJ1-1, with a possible D match to TRBD1 (6 bases). The CDR3 has 14 amino acids. Trimming cost V 2 bases and J 1 base, with 8 bases left between them. CDR1 is SGHTA and CDR2 is FQGNSA in the germline V gene. The CDR3, as DNA: TGTGCCAGCAGCTTACAGGGGAGGAACACTGAAGCTTTCTTT. Encoded protein: CASSLQGRNTEAFF.